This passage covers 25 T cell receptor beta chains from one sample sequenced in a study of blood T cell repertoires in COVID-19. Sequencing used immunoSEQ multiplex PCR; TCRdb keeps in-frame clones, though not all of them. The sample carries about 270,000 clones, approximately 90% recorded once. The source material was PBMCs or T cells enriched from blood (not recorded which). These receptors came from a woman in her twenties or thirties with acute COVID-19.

The CDR3 DNA reads as TGTGCCAGCTCATCCGGACTAGCGGGAGGGTCTTCCTACGAGCAGTACTTC. This codes for CASSSGLAGGSSYEQYF. The V and J genes are TRBV18 and TRBJ2-7; 15 bases are shared with TRBD2. This CDR3 spans 17 amino acids. Germline V gives CDR1 KGHSH, CDR2 LQKENI. With V trimmed by 5 bases and J by 1 base, 6 bases remained unmatched. Drawing the rest from reference TRBV18 and TRBJ2-7, the complete variable domain is NAGVMQNPRHLVRRRGQEARLRCSPMKGHSHVYWYRQLPEEGLKFMVYLQKENIIDESGMPKERFSAEFPKEGPSILRIQQVVRGDSAAYFCASSSGLAGGSSYEQYFGPGTRLTVT.

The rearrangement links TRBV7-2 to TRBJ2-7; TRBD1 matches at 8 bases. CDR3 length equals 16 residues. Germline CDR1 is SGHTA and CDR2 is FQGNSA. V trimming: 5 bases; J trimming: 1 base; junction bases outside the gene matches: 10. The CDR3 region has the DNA TGTGCCAGCAGCCCCATTACAGGGGGGATATCCTACGAGCAGTACTTC. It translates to CASSPITGGISYEQYF.

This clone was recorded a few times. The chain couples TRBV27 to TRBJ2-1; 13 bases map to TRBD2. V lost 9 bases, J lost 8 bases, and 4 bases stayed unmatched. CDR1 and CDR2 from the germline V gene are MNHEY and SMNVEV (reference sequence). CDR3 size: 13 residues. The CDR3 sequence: CASSGLAGDEQFF. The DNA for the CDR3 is TGTGCCAGTTCTGGACTAGCGGGAGATGAGCAGTTCTTC.

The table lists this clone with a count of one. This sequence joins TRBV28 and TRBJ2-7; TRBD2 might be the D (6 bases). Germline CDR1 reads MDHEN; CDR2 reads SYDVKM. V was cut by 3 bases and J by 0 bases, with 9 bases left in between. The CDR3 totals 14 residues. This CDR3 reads CASSLGGISYEQYF. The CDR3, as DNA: TGTGCCAGCAGTTTGGGCGGGATCTCCTACGAGCAGTACTTC.

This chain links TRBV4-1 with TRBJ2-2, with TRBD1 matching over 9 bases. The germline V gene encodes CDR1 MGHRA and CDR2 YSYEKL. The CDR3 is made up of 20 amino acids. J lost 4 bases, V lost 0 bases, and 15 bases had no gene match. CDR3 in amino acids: CASSQDWRTTGGASTGELFF. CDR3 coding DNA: TGCGCCAGCAGCCAAGATTGGCGAACCACAGGGGGCGCGAGCACCGGGGAGCTGTTTTTT.

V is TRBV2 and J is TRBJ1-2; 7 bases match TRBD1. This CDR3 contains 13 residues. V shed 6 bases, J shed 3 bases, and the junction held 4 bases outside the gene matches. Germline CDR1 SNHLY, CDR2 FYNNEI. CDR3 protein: CASSPGTDYGYTF. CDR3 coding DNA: TGTGCCAGCAGCCCCGGGACAGACTATGGCTACACCTTC.

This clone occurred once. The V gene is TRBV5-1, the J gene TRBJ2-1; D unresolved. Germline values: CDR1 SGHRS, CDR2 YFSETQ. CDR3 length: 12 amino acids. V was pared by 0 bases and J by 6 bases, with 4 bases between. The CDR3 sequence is CASSLESNEQFF. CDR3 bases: TGCGCCAGCAGCTTGGAGAGCAATGAGCAGTTCTTC.

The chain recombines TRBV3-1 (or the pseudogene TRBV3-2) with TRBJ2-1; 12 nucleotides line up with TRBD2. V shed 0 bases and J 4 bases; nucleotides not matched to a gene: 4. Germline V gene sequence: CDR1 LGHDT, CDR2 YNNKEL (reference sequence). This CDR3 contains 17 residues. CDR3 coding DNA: TGTGCCAGCAGCCAAGATTTGACTAGCGGGAGTTACAATGAGCAGTTCTTC. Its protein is CASSQDLTSGSYNEQFF.

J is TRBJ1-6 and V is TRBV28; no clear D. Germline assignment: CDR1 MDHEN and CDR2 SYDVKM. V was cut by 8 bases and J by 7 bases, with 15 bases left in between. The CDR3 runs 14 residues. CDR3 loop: CASVIPGSNSPLHF. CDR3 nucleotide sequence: TGTGCCAGCGTGATACCGGGATCGAATTCACCCCTCCACTTT. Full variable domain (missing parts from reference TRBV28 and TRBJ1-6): DVKVTQSSRYLVKRTGEKVFLECVQDMDHENMFWYRQDPGLGLRLIYFSYDVKMKEKGDIPEGYSVSREKKERFSLILESASTNQTSMYLCASVIPGSNSPLHFGNGTRLTVT.

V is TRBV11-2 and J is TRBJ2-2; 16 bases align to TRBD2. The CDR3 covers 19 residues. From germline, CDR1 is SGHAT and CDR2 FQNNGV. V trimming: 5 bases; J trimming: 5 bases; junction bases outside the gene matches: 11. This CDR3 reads CASSLGGTSGRAWTGELFF. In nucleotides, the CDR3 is TGTGCCAGCAGCCTCGGTGGGACTAGCGGGAGGGCCTGGACCGGGGAGCTGTTTTTT.

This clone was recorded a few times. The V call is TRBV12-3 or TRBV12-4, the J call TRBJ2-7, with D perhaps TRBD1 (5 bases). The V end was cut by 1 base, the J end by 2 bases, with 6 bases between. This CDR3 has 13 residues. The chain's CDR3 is CASSLEQAYEQYF. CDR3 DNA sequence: TGTGCCAGCAGTTTAGAACAGGCCTACGAGCAGTACTTC.

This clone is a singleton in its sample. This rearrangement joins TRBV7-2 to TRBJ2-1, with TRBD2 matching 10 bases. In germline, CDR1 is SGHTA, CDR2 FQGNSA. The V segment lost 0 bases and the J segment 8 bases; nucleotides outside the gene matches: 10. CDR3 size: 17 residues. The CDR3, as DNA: TGTGCCAGCAGCTTAGCGCCAAGCGGGAGGGCCCAGCATGAGCAGTTCTTC. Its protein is CASSLAPSGRAQHEQFF.

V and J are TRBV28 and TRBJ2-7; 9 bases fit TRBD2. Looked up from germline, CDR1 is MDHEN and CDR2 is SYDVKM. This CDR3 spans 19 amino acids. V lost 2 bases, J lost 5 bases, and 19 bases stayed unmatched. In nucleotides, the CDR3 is TGTGCCAGCAGTTTAGGGGCTGGAGGGATAGCGGGAGTGAAGCACGAGCAGTACTTC. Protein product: CASSLGAGGIAGVKHEQYF.

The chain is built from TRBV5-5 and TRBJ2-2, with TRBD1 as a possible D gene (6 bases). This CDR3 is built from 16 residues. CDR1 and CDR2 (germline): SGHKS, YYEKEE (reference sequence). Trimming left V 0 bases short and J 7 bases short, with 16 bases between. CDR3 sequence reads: CASSLDWTAAHGELFF. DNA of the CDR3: TGTGCCAGCAGCTTGGATTGGACAGCCGCACACGGGGAGCTGTTTTTT.

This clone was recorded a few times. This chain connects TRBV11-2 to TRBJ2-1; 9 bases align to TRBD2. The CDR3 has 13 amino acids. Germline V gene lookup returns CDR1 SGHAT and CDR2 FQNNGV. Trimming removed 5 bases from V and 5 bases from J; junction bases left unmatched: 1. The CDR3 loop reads CASSRGRDNEQFF. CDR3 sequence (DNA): TGTGCCAGCAGCCGCGGGAGGGACAATGAGCAGTTCTTC. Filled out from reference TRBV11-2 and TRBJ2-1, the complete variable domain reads EAGVAQSPRYKIIEKRQSVAFWCNPISGHATLYWYQQILGQGPKLLIQFQNNGVVDDSQLPKDRFSAERLKGVDSTLKIQPAKLEDSAVYLCASSRGRDNEQFFGPGTRLTVL.

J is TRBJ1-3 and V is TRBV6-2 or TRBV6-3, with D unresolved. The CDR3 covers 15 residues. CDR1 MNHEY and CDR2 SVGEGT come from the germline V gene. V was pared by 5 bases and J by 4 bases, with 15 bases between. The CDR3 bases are TGTGCCAGCAGTCCCCTCCCAGGCGACGGAAACACCATATATTTT. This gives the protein CASSPLPGDGNTIYF.

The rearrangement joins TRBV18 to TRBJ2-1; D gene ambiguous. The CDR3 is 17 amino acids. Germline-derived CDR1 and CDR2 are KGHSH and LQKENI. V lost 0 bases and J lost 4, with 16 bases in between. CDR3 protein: CASSPPPRVLAYNEQFF. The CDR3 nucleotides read TGTGCCAGCTCACCACCCCCCCGGGTCTTGGCTTACAATGAGCAGTTCTTC.

The CDR3 nucleotides read TGTGCCACCAGTCAAACCAATAGCGCCAATGAGCAGTTCTTC. Its protein is CATSQTNSANEQFF. The chain has TRBV24-1 and TRBJ2-1; weak D call: TRBD2 (5 bases). The CDR3 has 14 residues. Trimming removed 6 bases from V and 6 bases from J, with 14 bases in between. Germline CDR1 and CDR2: KGHDR and SFDVKD.

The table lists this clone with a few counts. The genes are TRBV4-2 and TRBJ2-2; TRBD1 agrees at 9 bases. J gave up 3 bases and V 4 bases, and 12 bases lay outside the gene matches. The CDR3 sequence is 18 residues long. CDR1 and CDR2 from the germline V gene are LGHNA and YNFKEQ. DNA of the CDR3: TGTGCCAGCAGCCCTGGACAGGGGATCGTTGAAGACACCGGGGAGCTGTTTTTT. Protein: CASSPGQGIVEDTGELFF.

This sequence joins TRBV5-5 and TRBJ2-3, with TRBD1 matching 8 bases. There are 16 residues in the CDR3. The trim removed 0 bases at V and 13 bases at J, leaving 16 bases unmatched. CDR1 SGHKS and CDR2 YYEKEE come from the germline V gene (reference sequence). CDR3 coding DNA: TGTGCCAGCAGCTTGGATTGGACAGGGCGTGGAACGGAAAAGTATTTT. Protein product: CASSLDWTGRGTEKYF.

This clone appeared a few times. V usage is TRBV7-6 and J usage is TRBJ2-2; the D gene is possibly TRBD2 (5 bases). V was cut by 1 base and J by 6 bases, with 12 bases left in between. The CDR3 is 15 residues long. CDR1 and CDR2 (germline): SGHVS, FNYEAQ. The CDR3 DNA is TGTGCCAGCAGCTTAGAAGAGGGTTGGGCCGGGGAGCTGTTTTTT. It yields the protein CASSLEEGWAGELFF.

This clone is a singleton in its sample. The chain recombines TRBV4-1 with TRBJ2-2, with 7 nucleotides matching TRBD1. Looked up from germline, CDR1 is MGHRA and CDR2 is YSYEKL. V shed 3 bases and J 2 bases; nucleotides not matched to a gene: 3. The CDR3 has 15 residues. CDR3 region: CASSQTGPNTGELFF. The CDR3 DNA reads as TGCGCCAGCAGCCAGACAGGGCCTAACACCGGGGAGCTGTTTTTT.

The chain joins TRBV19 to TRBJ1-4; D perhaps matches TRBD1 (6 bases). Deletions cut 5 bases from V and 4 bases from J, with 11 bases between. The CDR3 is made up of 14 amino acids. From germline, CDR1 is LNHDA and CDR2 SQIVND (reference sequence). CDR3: CASSPQGINEKLFF. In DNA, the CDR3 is TGTGCCAGTAGTCCCCAGGGGATTAATGAAAAACTGTTTTTT.

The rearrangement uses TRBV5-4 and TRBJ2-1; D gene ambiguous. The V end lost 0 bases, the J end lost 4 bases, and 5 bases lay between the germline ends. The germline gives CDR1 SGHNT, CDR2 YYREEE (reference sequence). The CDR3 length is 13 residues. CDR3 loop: CASSLVSYNEQFF. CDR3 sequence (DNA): TGTGCCAGCAGCTTGGTTTCGTACAATGAGCAGTTCTTC.

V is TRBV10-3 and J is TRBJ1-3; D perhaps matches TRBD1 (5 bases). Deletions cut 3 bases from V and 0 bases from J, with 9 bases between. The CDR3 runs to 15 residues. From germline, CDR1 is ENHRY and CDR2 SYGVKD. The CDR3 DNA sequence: TGTGCCATCAGTGACGGGGGGATCTCTGGAAACACCATATATTTT. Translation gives CAISDGGISGNTIYF.